The sequence of this T cell receptor (beta chain) was determined in a study of blood T cell repertoires in COVID-19. Study processing details: Reference gene primer amplification gave nucleated cell count estimates. Produced via immunoSEQ multiplex PCR; TCRdb's table is partial and in-frame only. V, J and clone size derive from that table, while D and trimming were established from the DNA sequence. The sample consists of approximately 180,000 clones, 85% to 90% of them appearing once. The CDR3 loop spans 13 amino acids. V was shortened by 3 bases and J by 7 bases, with 12 bases between the two germline ends. CDR1 and CDR2 (germline): SGHTA, FQGTGA. During active infection, Seattle patients enrolled and were then monitored through disease.

The sequenced sample was peripheral blood. The receptor comes from a woman aged 70-85 years with COVID-19, enrolled during active disease. The gene calls are TRBV7-3 and TRBJ1-2; D unresolved. DNA of the CDR3: TGTGCCAGCAGCTTCCATGAGGAGGGTGGCTACACCTTC. This encodes CASSFHEEGGYTF.